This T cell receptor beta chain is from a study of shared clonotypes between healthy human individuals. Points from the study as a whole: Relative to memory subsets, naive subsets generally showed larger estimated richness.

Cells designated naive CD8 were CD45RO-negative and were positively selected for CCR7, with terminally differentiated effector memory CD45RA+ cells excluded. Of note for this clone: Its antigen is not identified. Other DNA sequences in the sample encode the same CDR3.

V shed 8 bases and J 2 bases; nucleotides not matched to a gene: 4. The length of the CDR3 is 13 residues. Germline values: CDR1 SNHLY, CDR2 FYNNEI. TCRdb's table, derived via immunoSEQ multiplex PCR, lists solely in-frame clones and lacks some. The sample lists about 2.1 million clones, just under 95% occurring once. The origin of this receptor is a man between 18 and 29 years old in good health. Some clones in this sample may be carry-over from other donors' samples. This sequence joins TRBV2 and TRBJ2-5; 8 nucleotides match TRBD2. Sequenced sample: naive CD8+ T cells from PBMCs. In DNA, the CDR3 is TGTGCCAGCCGCGGGGGGTCTCAAGAGACCCAGTACTTC. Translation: CASRGGSQETQYF.